The source of this TCR beta chain is a study of blood T cell repertoires in COVID-19. Germline loops: CDR1 LGHDT, CDR2 YNNKEL (reference sequence). V was trimmed by 6 bases and J by 5 bases, leaving 7 bases between them. This CDR3 is built from 11 residues. Repertoires were generated with immunoSEQ multiplex PCR, while TCRdb's copy carries only in-frame clones and drops some. The sample yields under 250,000 clones, 65% to 90% seen once. Sequencing was performed on peripheral blood. The clonotype originates from a man aged 45-65 years with COVID-19, enrolled during active disease. This chain links TRBV3-1 (or the pseudogene TRBV3-2) with TRBJ1-1, with D maybe TRBD1 (6 bases). The CDR3 bases are TGTGCCAGCAGTGACAGGACTGAAGCTTTCTTT. Translation gives CASSDRTEAFF.